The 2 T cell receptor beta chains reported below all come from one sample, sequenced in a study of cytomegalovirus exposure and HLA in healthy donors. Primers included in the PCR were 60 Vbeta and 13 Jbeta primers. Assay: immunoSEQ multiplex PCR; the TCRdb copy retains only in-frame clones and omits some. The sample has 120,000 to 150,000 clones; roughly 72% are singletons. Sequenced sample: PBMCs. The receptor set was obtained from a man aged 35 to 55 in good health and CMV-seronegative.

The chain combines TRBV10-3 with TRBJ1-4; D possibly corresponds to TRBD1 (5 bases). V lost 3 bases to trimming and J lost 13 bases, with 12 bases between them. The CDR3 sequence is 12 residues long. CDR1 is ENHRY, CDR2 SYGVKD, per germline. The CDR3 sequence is CAISDWGERLFF. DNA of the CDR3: TGTGCCATCAGTGATTGGGGGGAACGACTGTTTTTT.

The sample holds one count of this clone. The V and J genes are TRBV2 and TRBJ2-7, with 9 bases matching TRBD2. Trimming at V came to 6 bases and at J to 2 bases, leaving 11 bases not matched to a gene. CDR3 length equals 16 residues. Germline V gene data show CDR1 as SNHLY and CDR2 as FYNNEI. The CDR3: CASRTTIAGATYEQYF. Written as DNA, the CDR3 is TGTGCCAGCAGAACAACCATAGCGGGGGCCACCTACGAGCAGTACTTC.